What follows is one TCR beta chain and its context. The assay was immunoSEQ multiplex PCR, and TCRdb's table has in-frame clones only and misses some. The sample holds more than 550,000 clones, approximately 85% seen once. This entry is derived from a study of shared T cell receptors in the human thymus. The V and J ends lost 3 bases and 2 bases respectively, with 10 bases between them. The CDR3 covers 14 residues. Germline V gene lookup returns CDR1 SGHAT and CDR2 FQNNGV. The same data also contributed to another study, on human thymus T cells. From that second work: Thymus tissue for the work was resected from patients undergoing corrective heart surgery. Highly overlapping thymic repertoires in unrelated individuals were reported by related research.

This TCR derives from a girl in the first two years of life with a congenital heart defect. Sequenced sample: thymocytes. The chain joins TRBV11-2 to TRBJ1-2; TRBD1 is a possible D gene (5 bases). The CDR3 is CASSFAGANYGYTF. CDR3 in DNA: TGTGCCAGCAGCTTTGCTGGGGCAAACTATGGCTACACCTTC.